The T cell receptor beta chain described here comes from a study of blood T cell repertoires in COVID-19. Study background: COVID-19 samples, acute and convalescent, were from the United States, Italy and Spain. From T cells, B-cell-depleted T cells, or PBMCs came the material, which was cDNA or gDNA.

Per the original data handling: Reference gene primer amplification gave nucleated cell count estimates. Data came from immunoSEQ multiplex PCR; TCRdb stores just in-frame clones and leaves some out. That table is the source of V, J and clone size, and D and trimming were worked out from the DNA. Found here are roughly 200,000 clones, approximately 90% of them singletons; the top ten hold around 12%. V was pared by 5 bases and J by 5 bases, with 15 bases between. CDR1 and CDR2 from the germline V gene are SEHNR and FQNEAQ (reference sequence). The CDR3 has 15 residues. V is TRBV7-9 and J is TRBJ1-4; maybe TRBD1 (5 bases). The sequencing input was peripheral blood. This receptor was taken from a woman between 18 and 29 years old who had recovered from COVID-19. The CDR3 DNA reads TGTGCCAGCAGCGCCCCCCGGGGGAGGAATGAAAAACTGTTTTTT. It encodes CASSAPRGRNEKLFF.